The 8 T cell receptor beta chains listed next were all sequenced from one sample in a study of early T cells in non-severe SARS-CoV-2 infection. TCRdb reprocessed the 5' RACE reads with MiXCR, giving one entry per CDR3 protein. This table holds tens of thousands of distinct CDR3 sequences, around 13% found once. Sequencing used whole blood. All receptors derive from an adult who was a healthcare worker with PCR-confirmed SARS-CoV-2 infection or an uninfected control (not recorded which).

This chain joins TRBV7-2 and TRBJ2-5, with D possibly being TRBD2 (6 bases). V lost 6 bases, J lost 5 bases, and 19 bases lay in between. This CDR3 region has 15 residues. Germline assignment: CDR1 SGHTA and CDR2 FQGNSA. Here the CDR3 reads CASSARTTGRETQYF. CDR3 bases: TGTGCCAGCAGTGCTAGGACTACCGGCCGCGAGACCCAGTACTTC. Full variable domain (remainder filled in from reference TRBV7-2 and TRBJ2-5): GAGVSQSPSNKVTEKGKDVELRCDPISGHTALYWYRQSLGQGLEFLIYFQGNSAPDKSGLPSDRFSAERTGGSVSTLTIQRTQQEDSAVYLCASSARTTGRETQYFGPGTRLLVL.

The rearrangement links TRBV6-5 to TRBJ2-7; 8 bases map to TRBD2. Germline trimming cut 4 bases from V and 7 bases from J; bases unmatched to any gene: 6. From germline, CDR1 is MNHEY and CDR2 SVGAGI. This CDR3 spans 13 amino acids. The CDR3 is CASSSALAGEQYF. CDR3 in DNA: TGTGCCAGCAGTTCCGCATTAGCGGGAGAGCAGTACTTC.

This clonotype was picked up many times. The chain joins TRBV5-1 to TRBJ1-1; D not resolved. Germline CDR1 and CDR2: SGHRS and YFSETQ. The CDR3 sequence is 14 residues long. The V and J ends lost 1 base and 1 base respectively, with 8 bases between them. Here the CDR3 reads CASSLLEGNTEAFF. The CDR3, as DNA: TGCGCCAGCAGCTTGTTGGAGGGGAACACTGAAGCTTTCTTT.

This clonotype was detected only a few times. J is TRBJ2-3 and V is TRBV9; TRBD2 might be the D (6 bases). Looked up from germline, CDR1 is SGDLS and CDR2 is YYNGEE. This CDR3 is built from 16 residues. The V end was cut by 7 bases, the J end by 5 bases, with 23 bases between. This CDR3 is CASSSMTSKGIDTQYF. Here the CDR3 DNA reads TGTGCCAGCTCCTCCATGACTAGTAAAGGTATAGATACGCAGTATTTT.

In its sample, this clonotype was seen many times. The V call is TRBV30, the J call TRBJ2-2; 7 positions match TRBD2. The junction had 13 bases not matched to a gene; V was cut back by 8 bases and J by 4 bases. This CDR3 is built from 15 residues. The germline gives CDR1 GTSNPN, CDR2 SVGIG (reference sequence). CDR3 coding DNA: TGTGCCCTCCCGGGAGGAGGTCCGGGCACCGGGGAGCTGTTTTTT. Protein: CALPGGGPGTGELFF.

This clonotype was seen many times. The gene calls are TRBV12-3 or TRBV12-4 and TRBJ2-5, with D possibly matching TRBD2 (7 bases). V lost 3 bases to trimming and J lost 5 bases, with 13 bases between them. The CDR3 extends over 14 amino acids. CDR3 nucleotide sequence: TGTGCCAGCAGTTTCCGGGGGGCTAGGGAGACCCAGTACTTC. It encodes CASSFRGARETQYF.

CDR3 protein: CASSHTNRGLNQPQHF. The CDR3, as DNA: TGTGCCAGCAGCCATACTAACAGGGGGTTAAATCAGCCCCAGCATTTT. The J gene is TRBJ1-5, the V gene TRBV12-3 or TRBV12-4; 8 bases align to TRBD1. V lost 6 bases, J lost 4 bases, and 11 bases stayed unmatched. The length of the CDR3 is 16 residues.

CDR3 bases: TGTGCCAGCAGCGCCGGGACACGCACTGAAGCTTTCTTT. Amino acids: CASSAGTRTEAFF. The V gene is TRBV7-9, the J gene TRBJ1-1, with a weak D call TRBD1 (6 bases). V lost 5 bases and J 4 bases, leaving 11 bases between the germline ends. The CDR3 sequence is 13 residues long. The germline V gene encodes CDR1 SEHNR and CDR2 FQNEAQ (reference sequence).